The 17 T cell receptor beta chains below all came from one sample that was sequenced in a study of T and B cells in COVID-19 patients. TRB rearrangements were amplified by multiplex PCR with BIOMED2 TRB-A/B primers. TCRdb re-analysed the multiplex PCR reads in MiXCR, keeping a single row per CDR3 protein. The profile shows several thousand distinct CDR3 sequences, around 31% of them singletons. TRB was amplified from about 250-500 ng of blood genomic DNA. The specimen was blood. These receptors all come from a human donor with active COVID-19.

This chain uses TRBV7-6 with TRBJ1-1; D remains ambiguous. Trimming removed 5 bases at V and 5 bases at J, with 9 bases between. Germline CDR1 reads SGHVS; CDR2 reads FNYEAQ. This CDR3 comprises 12 residues. In DNA, the CDR3 is TGTGCCAGCAGCCGTTTAGAGACTGAAGCTTTCTTT. Its translation is CASSRLETEAFF.

This chain links TRBV19 with TRBJ1-1; D gene unclear. This CDR3 comprises 11 residues. CDR1 is LNHDA, CDR2 SQIVND, per germline (reference sequence). Trimming stripped 3 bases from V and 10 bases from J, with 9 bases between. The chain's CDR3 is CASSIGGGAFF. CDR3 coding DNA: TGTGCCAGTAGTATTGGCGGTGGAGCTTTCTTT.

The CDR3 DNA sequence: TGTGCCAGCAGCATTTGGACAGGGGGCACCCCCAATGAAAAACTGTTTTTT. This encodes CASSIWTGGTPNEKLFF. The chain employs TRBV5-5 and TRBJ1-4; TRBD1 matches at 11 bases. V trimming: 4 bases; J trimming: 5 bases; junction bases outside the gene matches: 10. The CDR3 runs to 17 residues. In germline, CDR1 is SGHKS, CDR2 YYEKEE (reference sequence).

This clonotype was recorded only once. CDR3: CASSLEGGGTYEQYV. The CDR3 bases are TGTGCCAGCAGCTTAGAGGGCGGGGGCACATACGAGCAGTACGTC. The V call is TRBV11-2, the J call TRBJ2-7; weak D call: TRBD2 (7 bases). This CDR3 contains 15 residues. V lost 0 bases and J 4 bases, leaving 13 bases between the germline ends. Germline lookup yields CDR1 SGHAT and CDR2 FQNNGV.

By share, this clonotype counts as large. The rearrangement joins TRBV29-1 to TRBJ1-2, with 8 positions matching TRBD1. V lost 6 bases, J lost 7 bases, and 7 bases stayed unmatched. CDR3 length equals 12 residues. Germline V gene lookup returns CDR1 SQVTM and CDR2 ANQGSEA. In DNA form, the CDR3 reads TGCAGCGTGGCTGACAGGGGTTCTGGCTACACCTTC. Its protein is CSVADRGSGYTF. The whole variable domain, remainder taken from reference TRBV29-1 and TRBJ1-2, is SAVISQKPSRDICQRGTSLTIQCQVDSQVTMMFWYRQQPGQSLTLIATANQGSEATYESGFVIDKFPISRPNLTFSTLTVSNMSPEDSSIYLCSVADRGSGYTFGSGTRLTVV.

A remark on this clonotype: A much larger clonotype is one base distant, so this may be a read error. The chain combines TRBV19 with TRBJ2-7; D unresolved. The CDR3 loop spans 12 amino acids. Germline lookup yields CDR1 LNHDA and CDR2 SQIVND (reference sequence). Here the CDR3 DNA reads TGTGACAGTAGTTCCCTCTCCTACGAGCAGTACTTC. This codes for CDSSSLSYEQYF.

This clonotype is judged medium-sized. This chain uses TRBV18 with TRBJ2-1; tentative D call: TRBD2 (7 bases). This CDR3 has 14 residues. Germline CDR1 is KGHSH and CDR2 is LQKENI. V was pared by 3 bases and J by 8 bases, with 14 bases between. The CDR3 sequence is CASSPLGGADEQFF. CDR3 bases: TGTGCCAGCTCACCGCTAGGGGGGGCCGATGAGCAGTTCTTC.

This clonotype ranks as medium-sized (0.01 to 0.1%). V is TRBV19 and J is TRBJ2-5, with D possibly being TRBD2 (6 bases). The V and J ends lost 7 bases and 10 bases respectively, with 31 bases between them. Germline CDR1 is LNHDA and CDR2 is SQIVND (reference sequence). The CDR3 runs 17 residues. The CDR3 nucleotides are TGTGCCAGTACTTCTCTGGGAGGAAGGGACGGTAGTGGAGGCCAGTACTTC. Translation: CASTSLGGRDGSGGQYF.

Judged by abundance, this clonotype is medium-sized (0.01 to 0.1%). The V call is TRBV18, the J call TRBJ2-3, with D tentatively TRBD2 (7 bases). Trimming stripped 2 bases from V and 1 base from J, with 10 bases between. The CDR3 runs to 15 residues. The germline gives CDR1 KGHSH, CDR2 LQKENI. The CDR3 DNA reads as TGTGCCAGCTCACCAGGGGGGGGCCGCACAGATACGCAGTATTTT. Translated: CASSPGGGRTDTQYF.

The chain employs TRBV27 and TRBJ2-3; 7 bases fit TRBD1. This CDR3 has 16 amino acids. V was clipped by 6 bases and J by 2 bases; unmatched bases: 11. The germline CDR1 and CDR2 sequences are MNHEY and SMNVEV (reference sequence). In DNA form, the CDR3 reads TGTGCCAGCAGCGGGTTTTACAGGGGTCCCACAGATACGCAGTATTTT. This sequence encodes CASSGFYRGPTDTQYF.

In this sample, this clonotype turned up a few times. This chain's CDR3 is CASSPKQGAYGYTF. In nucleotides, the CDR3 is TGTGCCAGCAGCCCAAAACAGGGGGCCTATGGCTACACCTTC. The chain uses TRBV7-9 and TRBJ1-2; 9 bases agree with TRBD1. V shed 5 bases, J shed 4 bases, and the junction held 5 bases outside the gene matches. CDR1 and CDR2 (germline): SEHNR, FQNEAQ (reference sequence). This CDR3 spans 14 amino acids.

This clonotype was picked up a small number of times. The V and J genes are TRBV27 and TRBJ1-1; D is unresolved. Germline assignment: CDR1 MNHEY and CDR2 SMNVEV (reference sequence). This CDR3 is 18 amino acids long. V was clipped by 0 bases and J by 1 base, with 18 bases between them. The DNA for the CDR3 is TGTGCCAGCAGTTTATCCACAGTGCGGGTCCCCAAGAACACTGAAGCTTTCTTT. Residues: CASSLSTVRVPKNTEAFF.

Only one count was recorded for this clonotype. The chain couples TRBV12-3 or TRBV12-4 to TRBJ1-1, with D perhaps matching TRBD1 (5 bases). The CDR3 runs 14 residues. V gave up 0 bases and J gave up 7 bases, with 12 bases separating them. This chain's CDR3 is CASSLAPGRDEAFF. The CDR3 bases are TGTGCCAGCAGTTTAGCACCAGGGCGTGATGAAGCTTTCTTT.

The sample holds a few counts of this clonotype. The rearrangement uses TRBV7-6 and TRBJ2-7; 8 bases line up with TRBD1. Germline V gene sequence: CDR1 SGHVS, CDR2 FNYEAQ. V was pared by 5 bases and J by 4 bases, with 7 bases of the junction left unmatched. The CDR3 is 14 amino acids. Here the CDR3 DNA reads TGTGCCAGCAGCCCCGTGGACAGGGCTTACGAGCAGTACTTC. Residues: CASSPVDRAYEQYF.

The rearrangement uses TRBV24-1 and TRBJ1-2; D is possibly TRBD1 (6 bases). The germline CDR1 and CDR2 sequences are KGHDR and SFDVKD. With 3 bases removed from V and 4 bases from J, the gap between germline ends came to 17 bases. CDR3 length: 16 residues. The CDR3 sequence: CATSDGQSQEGYGYTF. The CDR3 region has the DNA TGTGCCACCAGTGATGGACAGAGCCAAGAGGGCTATGGCTACACCTTC.

This rearrangement joins TRBV11-2 to TRBJ2-1; no definite D call. Deletions cut 8 bases from V and 9 bases from J, with 11 bases between. The CDR3 has 11 amino acids. Germline CDR1 SGHAT, CDR2 FQNNGV. The CDR3 bases are TGTGCCAGCGGCATAGCAGCTGAGCAGTTCTTC. Residues: CASGIAAEQFF.

This clonotype was seen a few times. The chain is built from TRBV24-1 and TRBJ2-1; TRBD2 matches at 8 bases. The CDR3 runs 16 residues. The J segment lost 4 bases and the V segment lost 7 bases, leaving 11 bases of the junction unmatched. The germline V gene encodes CDR1 KGHDR and CDR2 SFDVKD. CDR3 residues: CATSRGGGPEYNEQFF. The CDR3 DNA reads TGTGCCACCAGCCGGGGCGGGGGGCCTGAATACAATGAGCAGTTCTTC.